Presented here are 30 T cell receptor beta chains from one specimen sequenced in a study of T cells after posttransplantation cyclophosphamide. Some clones are missing from TCRdb's copy, which holds only in-frame ones; the method was immunoSEQ multiplex PCR. The data show tens of thousands of clones, with none appearing a single time. What was sequenced was PBMCs. Every receptor here comes from a woman aged 55-70 years in good health, CMV-negative, and a related stem cell transplant donor.

This clone was detected many times. The chain is built from TRBV10-3 and TRBJ2-3; TRBD2 is a possible D gene (5 bases). Trimming left V 8 bases short and J 1 base short, with 10 bases between. Germline-derived CDR1 and CDR2 are ENHRY and SYGVKD. This CDR3 is built from 13 residues. The CDR3 DNA follows: TGTGCCATCCTCGGGGTCGGCACAGATACGCAGTATTTT. Its translation is CAILGVGTDTQYF.

In this sample, this clone turned up many times. The chain joins TRBV9 to TRBJ1-5; D is undetermined. CDR3 length: 14 amino acids. V was trimmed by 4 bases and J by 7 bases, leaving 15 bases between them. Germline lookup yields CDR1 SGDLS and CDR2 YYNGEE. The CDR3 is CASSPDLGGQPQHF. The CDR3 coding sequence is TGTGCCAGCAGCCCAGACCTGGGAGGGCAGCCCCAGCATTTT.

This chain links TRBV7-2 with TRBJ2-5; 7 nucleotides align to TRBD2. The germline V gene encodes CDR1 SGHTA and CDR2 FQGNSA. The CDR3 is made up of 14 amino acids. Trimming cost V 6 bases and J 5 bases; bases outside gene matches: 9. CDR3 DNA sequence: TGTGCCAGCAGGCCAACGATCGGGGGGGAGACCCAGTACTTC. The encoded protein is CASRPTIGGETQYF.

At least ten counts were recorded for this clone. CDR3 sequence (DNA): TGTGCCAGTAGTATAACCGGGACACTGAACACTGAAGCTTTCTTT. Amino acids: CASSITGTLNTEAFF. The chain links TRBV19 to TRBJ1-1, with D tentatively TRBD1 (6 bases). Germline lookup yields CDR1 LNHDA and CDR2 SQIVND (reference sequence). V lost 2 bases and J 0 bases, leaving 10 bases between the germline ends. The CDR3 spans 15 residues.

This clone was seen a handful of times. The J gene is TRBJ2-3, the V gene TRBV21-1; the DNA was not compared with TRBD2, the D call given in the table. TRBV21-1 counts as a pseudogene. This CDR3 is built from 14 residues. As DNA, the CDR3 is TGTGCCACTCGGTCCCCTAGTAACACAGATACGCAGTATTTT. Encoded protein: CATRSPSNTDTQYF.

This clone occurred many times. The rearrangement joins TRBV11-2 to TRBJ1-2, with TRBD1 matching over 7 bases. With 4 bases clipped from V and 1 base from J, the junction kept 12 bases outside the gene matches. Looked up from germline, CDR1 is SGHAT and CDR2 is FQNNGV. The CDR3 spans 17 residues. This CDR3 reads CASSSSGQDSLNYGYTF. CDR3 DNA: TGTGCCAGCAGCTCGTCCGGACAGGACTCCCTTAACTATGGCTACACCTTC.

This clone was recorded many times. This chain connects TRBV19 to TRBJ2-3; TRBD1 matches 8 bases. Germline CDR1 and CDR2: LNHDA and SQIVND (reference sequence). CDR3 length equals 15 residues. With V trimmed by 7 bases and J by 4 bases, 10 bases remained unmatched. CDR3 loop: CASTTSGGWADTQYF. As DNA, the CDR3 is TGTGCCAGTACCACATCAGGGGGCTGGGCAGATACGCAGTATTTT.

The rearrangement uses TRBV14 and TRBJ2-1; D perhaps matches TRBD1 (5 bases). The CDR3 totals 15 residues. Germline-derived CDR1 and CDR2 are SGHDN and FVKESK. The V end was cut by 4 bases, the J end by 5 bases, with 15 bases between. CDR3 sequence (DNA): TGTGCCAGCAGCCCGGTACAGGCCTGGAACAATGAGCAGTTCTTC. Translated: CASSPVQAWNNEQFF.

This clone was seen many times. This chain connects TRBV6-6 to TRBJ1-2; a weak D match, TRBD1 (6 bases). Trimming took 5 bases from V and 2 from J, leaving 15 bases between them. The CDR3 sequence is 15 residues long. Germline V gives CDR1 MNHNY, CDR2 SVGAGI (reference sequence). The CDR3 bases are TGTGCCAGCAGTAATGGACAGTCAAGGAACTATGGCTACACCTTC. Translated: CASSNGQSRNYGYTF.

The rearrangement uses TRBV28 and TRBJ2-5; no definite D call. Germline CDR1 reads MDHEN; CDR2 reads SYDVKM. The length of the CDR3 is 13 residues. Trimming pared 5 bases from V and 5 bases from J, leaving 12 bases between. CDR3 in DNA: TGTGCCAGCAGTCTTCCGGTTTGGGAGACCCAGTACTTC. Translating gives CASSLPVWETQYF.

The rearrangement links TRBV9 to TRBJ2-2, with 8 nucleotides matching TRBD1. The V gene end was trimmed by 4 bases and the J gene end by 6 bases; junction bases not matched to a gene: 11. The CDR3 is 16 amino acids. CDR1 is SGDLS, CDR2 YYNGEE, per germline. CDR3 DNA sequence: TGTGCCAGCAGCCCGGGACAGGCGCTCAGGTCCGGGGAGCTGTTTTTT. Protein sequence: CASSPGQALRSGELFF.

This clone was seen ten or more times. V and J are TRBV27 and TRBJ2-7; weak D call: TRBD1 (6 bases). Trimming shortened V by 0 bases and J by 6 bases, and 15 bases separated the two germline ends. Germline V gene data show CDR1 as MNHEY and CDR2 as SMNVEV (reference sequence). The CDR3 consists of 15 residues. CDR3 protein: CASSLSSGTTREQYF. In DNA form, the CDR3 reads TGTGCCAGCAGTTTATCCTCCGGGACAACCCGCGAGCAGTACTTC.

In its sample, this clone was seen many times. The rearrangement links TRBV10-2 to TRBJ2-5; 9 bases align to TRBD2. V gave up 6 bases and J gave up 3 bases; unmatched junction bases: 5. CDR3 length: 14 residues. Looked up from germline, CDR1 is WSHSY and CDR2 is SAAADI. CDR3 residues: CASRGLAHKETQYF. In DNA form, the CDR3 reads TGCGCCAGCAGAGGACTAGCGCATAAAGAGACCCAGTACTTC.

This clone was seen ten or more times. The rearrangement joins TRBV2 to TRBJ1-5; possibly TRBD1 for D (5 bases). The CDR3 length is 14 residues. The germline V and J ends were trimmed by 7 bases and 7 bases, with 17 bases remaining between them. Germline lookup yields CDR1 SNHLY and CDR2 FYNNEI. The CDR3 bases are TGTGCCAGCAATCGGGGGAAATCTAAGCAGCCCCAGCATTTT. Protein product: CASNRGKSKQPQHF.

This clone was recorded many times. The chain uses TRBV5-1 and TRBJ2-7; D may be TRBD2 (6 bases). The germline gives CDR1 SGHRS, CDR2 YFSETQ. The V end lost 1 base, the J end lost 1 base, and 18 bases lay between the germline ends. This CDR3 spans 17 amino acids. The CDR3 DNA sequence: TGCGCCAGCAGCTTGAGGACCCAGGGACTCTCTTCCTACGAGCAGTACTTC. This encodes CASSLRTQGLSSYEQYF.

Many counts were recorded for this clone. V is TRBV6-6 and J is TRBJ2-4; 7 bases map to TRBD2. The CDR3 contains 12 residues. Germline CDR1 reads MNHNY; CDR2 reads SVGAGI (reference sequence). The trim removed 10 bases at V and 6 bases at J, leaving 6 bases unmatched. CDR3 residues: CATGGSRNIQYF. The CDR3, as DNA: TGTGCCACCGGGGGGTCCAGAAACATTCAGTACTTC.

Only a few counts were recorded for this clone. This chain links TRBV7-2 with TRBJ2-7; 8 bases map to TRBD1. V lost 3 bases, J lost 1 base, and 8 bases stayed unmatched. CDR3 length: 16 amino acids. Germline V CDR1 and CDR2: SGHTA, FQGNSA. For the CDR3, the DNA is TGTGCCAGCAGCTTGGGGCCGGGACAGGCGTCCTACGAGCAGTACTTC. It specifies CASSLGPGQASYEQYF.

The V and J genes are TRBV7-2 and TRBJ2-2; TRBD2 matches 10 bases. Unmatched junction bases numbered 6, after V lost 7 bases and J lost 4 bases. Germline V CDR1 and CDR2: SGHTA, FQGNSA. This CDR3 has 15 amino acids. The CDR3 DNA follows: TGTGCCAGCACCCCTAGCGGGAGAGGCACCGGGGAGCTGTTTTTT. Encoded protein: CASTPSGRGTGELFF.

This clone has ten or more counts. V is TRBV5-6 and J is TRBJ1-4; 8 nucleotides align to TRBD1. The CDR3 sequence is 14 residues long. Trimming removed 3 bases from V and 8 bases from J; junction bases left unmatched: 6. Per germline, CDR1 SGHDT and CDR2 YYEEEE. The CDR3 bases are TGTGCCAGCAGCTCGACAGGGGTTGAAGAAAAACTGTTTTTT. Its protein is CASSSTGVEEKLFF.

This clone was recorded at least ten times. The rearrangement joins TRBV7-9 to TRBJ1-6; TRBD1 matches at 8 bases. CDR1 is SEHNR and CDR2 is FQNEAQ in the germline V gene (reference sequence). The CDR3 contains 15 residues. J was trimmed by 8 bases and V by 0 bases; bases with no gene match: 3. The CDR3 DNA follows: TGTGCCAGCAGCTTAGCGGCAGGGGGCGATTCACCCCTCCACTTT. This codes for CASSLAAGGDSPLHF.

The table lists this clone with many counts. The chain is built from TRBV27 and TRBJ2-2; D not certain. Germline V gene data show CDR1 as MNHEY and CDR2 as SMNVEV (reference sequence). With 2 bases removed from V and 6 bases from J, the gap between germline ends came to 10 bases. The CDR3 sequence is 14 residues long. As DNA, the CDR3 is TGTGCCAGCAGTTTAGGGCTTCCACCCGGGGAGCTGTTTTTT. This gives the protein CASSLGLPPGELFF.

Ten or more counts support this clone. The J gene is TRBJ1-4, the V gene TRBV6-1; tentative D call: TRBD1 (6 bases). Trimming took off 0 bases at V and 8 bases at J, with 19 bases between the two ends. Germline V gives CDR1 MNHNS, CDR2 SASEGT. There are 17 residues in the CDR3. In DNA, the CDR3 is TGTGCCAGCAGTGAAGCGTGGGGTGCGGGGGCGCGGGAAAAACTGTTTTTT. It encodes CASSEAWGAGAREKLFF.

This clone was seen ten or more times. This chain uses TRBV6-1 with TRBJ1-1, with 7 bases aligning to TRBD1. The CDR3 is 14 residues long. The germline V gene encodes CDR1 MNHNS and CDR2 SASEGT. V lost 7 bases to trimming and J lost 3 bases; unmatched junction nucleotides: 8. The CDR3: CASKAGGFYTEAFF. The CDR3 DNA reads TGTGCCAGCAAGGCAGGGGGGTTCTACACTGAAGCTTTCTTT.

This clone was observed many times. This CDR3 reads CASSRQGALSNQPQHF. DNA for the CDR3: TGTGCCAGCAGCAGACAGGGGGCGCTTAGCAATCAGCCCCAGCATTTT. The rearrangement links TRBV7-2 to TRBJ1-5; 10 bases align to TRBD1. The CDR3 totals 16 residues. V lost 5 bases, J lost 0 bases, and 4 bases stayed unmatched. Germline loops: CDR1 SGHTA, CDR2 FQGNSA.

This clone was observed many times. The V gene is TRBV2, the J gene TRBJ2-2, with 7 nucleotides matching TRBD2. The V gene end was trimmed by 2 bases and the J gene end by 5 bases; junction bases not matched to a gene: 5. The CDR3 has 15 residues. The germline CDR1 and CDR2 sequences are SNHLY and FYNNEI. CDR3 bases: TGTGCCAGCAGTGAACAAGCGGGGAGGACCGGGGAGCTGTTTTTT. Its protein product is CASSEQAGRTGELFF.

This clone was recorded a few times. This sequence is one base from a far larger clone and is likely a read error. The chain has TRBV28 and TRBJ2-7; TRBD1 aligns across 8 bases. The CDR3 is made up of 13 amino acids. Germline CDR1 MDHEN, CDR2 SYDVKM. The CDR3 region has the DNA TGTGCCACGTCGGGACAGGTGGACAATGAGCAGCTCTTC. As protein: CATSGQVDNEQLF.

This clone was seen ten or more times. The chain recombines TRBV14 with TRBJ1-2, with TRBD1 matching over 9 bases. CDR3 length: 15 amino acids. The V segment lost 5 bases and the J segment 3 bases; nucleotides outside the gene matches: 7. The germline gives CDR1 SGHDN, CDR2 FVKESK. The CDR3 loop is CASSVAGTGYYGYTF. The CDR3 DNA follows: TGTGCCAGCAGCGTTGCCGGGACAGGGTACTATGGCTACACCTTC.

This clone showed up many times. The chain is built from TRBV9 and TRBJ2-2; D is perhaps TRBD1 (7 bases). The V gene's germline CDR1 is SGDLS and CDR2 YYNGEE. The CDR3 totals 16 residues. Trimming cost V 0 bases and J 3 bases, with 12 bases left between them. The CDR3 reads CASSVASRGDTGELFF. Written as DNA, the CDR3 is TGTGCCAGCAGCGTAGCTAGCAGGGGGGACACCGGGGAGCTGTTTTTT.

In this sample, this clone turned up many times. The V gene is TRBV5-6, the J gene TRBJ2-1; possible D gene TRBD1, 7 bases. This CDR3 has 16 amino acids. V shed 0 bases and J shed 4 bases, with 14 bases lying between them. Germline CDR1 and CDR2: SGHDT and YYEEEE. CDR3 in DNA: TGTGCCAGCAGCTTGGGGAGGGGACAGACTTACAATGAGCAGTTCTTC. Amino acids: CASSLGRGQTYNEQFF.

This clone was found many times. V usage is TRBV6-4 and J usage is TRBJ2-1, with 7 bases that match TRBD2. The CDR3 extends over 14 amino acids. CDR1 and CDR2 (germline): MRHNA, SNTAGT. V trimming: 0 bases; J trimming: 7 bases; junction bases outside the gene matches: 3. The DNA of the CDR3 is TGTGCCAGCAGTGACTCGATGCGGGGGAATGAGCAGTTCTTC. This gives the protein CASSDSMRGNEQFF.